The source of this T cell receptor beta chain is a study of early T cells in non-severe SARS-CoV-2 infection. Study-level background: Bulk RNA isolated from unsorted whole blood underwent sequencing; chains were not paired.

Whole-study findings and limits: VDJdb matching skewed toward anti-spike CD8 responses, missing private and CD4 specificities.

CDR3 length equals 15 residues. With 2 bases removed from V and 1 base from J, the gap between germline ends came to 11 bases. Germline CDR1 reads LGHNA; CDR2 reads YSLEER. As part of library construction, unique molecular identifiers were attached to individual cDNA molecules. TCRdb re-called the 5' RACE reads through MiXCR, storing one row per CDR3 protein. The data contain tens of thousands of distinct CDR3 sequences, 7% to 8% of them seen just once; the ten biggest clones take up roughly 8%. The table lists this clonotype with a few counts. What it recognizes is unknown. This receptor was obtained from an adult who was a healthcare worker with PCR-confirmed SARS-CoV-2 infection or an uninfected control (not recorded which). The sequencing input was whole blood. The chain joins TRBV4-3 to TRBJ2-5; possibly TRBD1 for D (6 bases). The DNA of the CDR3 is TGCGCCAGCAGCCAATTAACAGGGCCCCAAGAGACCCAGTACTTC. It encodes CASSQLTGPQETQYF.